This TCR beta chain was sequenced in a study of cytomegalovirus exposure and HLA in healthy donors. The PCR ran on 60 Vbeta and 13 Jbeta primers. Sequencing was performed with immunoSEQ multiplex PCR; in TCRdb, only in-frame clones are kept and a portion is missing. The sample has about 82,000 clones, roughly four fifths seen once. The receptor's source is a woman aged 45-65 years in good health and CMV-seropositive. Sequencing used PBMCs.

In DNA form, the CDR3 reads TGTGCCAGTTGGGGCGCTGAAGCTTTCTTT. Its translation is CASWGAEAFF. The chain joins TRBV27 to TRBJ1-1; D perhaps matches TRBD1 (5 bases). Germline values: CDR1 MNHEY, CDR2 SMNVEV (reference sequence). The CDR3 extends over 10 amino acids. V was clipped by 9 bases and J by 6 bases, with 8 bases between them.